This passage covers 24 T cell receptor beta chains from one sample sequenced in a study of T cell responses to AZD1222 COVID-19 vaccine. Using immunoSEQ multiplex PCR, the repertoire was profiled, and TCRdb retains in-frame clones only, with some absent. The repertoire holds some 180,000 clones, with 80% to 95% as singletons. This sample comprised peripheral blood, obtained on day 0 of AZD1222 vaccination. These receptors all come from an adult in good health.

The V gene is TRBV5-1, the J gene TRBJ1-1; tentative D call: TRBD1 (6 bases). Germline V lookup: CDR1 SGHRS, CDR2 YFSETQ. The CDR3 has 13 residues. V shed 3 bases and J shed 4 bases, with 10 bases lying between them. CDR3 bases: TGCGCCAGCAGCTCAGAGGGGGGCACTGAAGCTTTCTTT. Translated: CASSSEGGTEAFF.

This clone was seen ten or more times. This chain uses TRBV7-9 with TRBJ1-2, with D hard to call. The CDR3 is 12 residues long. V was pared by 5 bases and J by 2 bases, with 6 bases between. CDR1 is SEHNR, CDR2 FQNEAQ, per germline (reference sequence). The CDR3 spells CASSAQNYGYTF. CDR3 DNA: TGTGCCAGCAGCGCACAGAACTATGGCTACACCTTC.

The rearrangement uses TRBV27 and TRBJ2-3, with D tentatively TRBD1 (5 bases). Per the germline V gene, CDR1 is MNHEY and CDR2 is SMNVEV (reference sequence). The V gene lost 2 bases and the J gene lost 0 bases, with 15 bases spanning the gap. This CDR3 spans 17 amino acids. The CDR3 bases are TGTGCCAGCAGTTTAGCCCCGACAGTAGTAAGCACAGATACGCAGTATTTT. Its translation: CASSLAPTVVSTDTQYF.

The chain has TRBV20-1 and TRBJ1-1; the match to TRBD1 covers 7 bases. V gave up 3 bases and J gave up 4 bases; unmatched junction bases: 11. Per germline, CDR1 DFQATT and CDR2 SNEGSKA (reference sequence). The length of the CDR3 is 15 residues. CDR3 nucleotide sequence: TGCAGTGCTAGTCCATCACAGGGGATAGGCACTGAAGCTTTCTTT. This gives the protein CSASPSQGIGTEAFF.

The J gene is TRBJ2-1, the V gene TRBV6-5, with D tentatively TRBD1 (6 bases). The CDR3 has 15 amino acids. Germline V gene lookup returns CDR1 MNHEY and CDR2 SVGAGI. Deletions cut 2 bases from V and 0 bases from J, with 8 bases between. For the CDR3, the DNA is TGTGCCAGCAGTTACCAGGACAGCTCCTACAATGAGCAGTTCTTC. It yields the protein CASSYQDSSYNEQFF.

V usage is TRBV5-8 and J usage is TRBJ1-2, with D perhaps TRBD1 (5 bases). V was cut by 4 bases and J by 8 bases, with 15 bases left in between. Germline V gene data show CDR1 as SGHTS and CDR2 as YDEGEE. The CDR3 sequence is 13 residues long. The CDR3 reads CASSESRRGGYTF. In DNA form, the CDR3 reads TGTGCCAGCAGCGAATCCCGACGGGGGGGCTACACCTTC.

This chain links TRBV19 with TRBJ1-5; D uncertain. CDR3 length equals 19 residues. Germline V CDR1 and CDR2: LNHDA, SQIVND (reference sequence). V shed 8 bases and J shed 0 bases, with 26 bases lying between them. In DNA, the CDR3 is TGTGCCAGTGACCCCTCAATTCGAGCCCTGGGCTTTAGCAATCAGCCCCAGCATTTT. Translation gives CASDPSIRALGFSNQPQHF.

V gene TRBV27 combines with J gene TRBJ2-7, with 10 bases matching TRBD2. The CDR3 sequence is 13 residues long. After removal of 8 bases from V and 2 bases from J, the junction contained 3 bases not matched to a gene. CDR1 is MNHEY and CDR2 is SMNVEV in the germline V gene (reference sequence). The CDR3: CASGGTSAYEQYF. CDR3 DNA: TGTGCCAGCGGTGGGACTAGCGCCTACGAGCAGTACTTC.

CDR3 bases: TGTGCCAGCAGCTTTTCCGGACAGGGGTACGGATCACCCCTCCACTTT. It codes for CASSFSGQGYGSPLHF. This chain joins TRBV7-6 and TRBJ1-6, with 9 positions matching TRBD1. CDR1 is SGHVS, CDR2 FNYEAQ, per germline. With V trimmed by 3 bases and J by 10 bases, 10 bases remained unmatched. CDR3 size: 16 residues.

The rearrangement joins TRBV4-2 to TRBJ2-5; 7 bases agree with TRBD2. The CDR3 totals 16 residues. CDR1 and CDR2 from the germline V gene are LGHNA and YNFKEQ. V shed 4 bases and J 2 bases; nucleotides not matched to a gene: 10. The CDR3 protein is CASSRWGGGGQETQYF. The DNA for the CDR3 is TGTGCCAGCAGCCGTTGGGGCGGGGGAGGGCAAGAGACCCAGTACTTC.

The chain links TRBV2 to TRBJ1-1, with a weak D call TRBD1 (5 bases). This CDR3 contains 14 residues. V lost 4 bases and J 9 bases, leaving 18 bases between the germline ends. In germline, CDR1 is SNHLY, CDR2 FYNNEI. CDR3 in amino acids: CASSVEGQVTQAFF. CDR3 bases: TGTGCCAGCAGTGTGGAGGGGCAGGTAACTCAAGCTTTCTTT.

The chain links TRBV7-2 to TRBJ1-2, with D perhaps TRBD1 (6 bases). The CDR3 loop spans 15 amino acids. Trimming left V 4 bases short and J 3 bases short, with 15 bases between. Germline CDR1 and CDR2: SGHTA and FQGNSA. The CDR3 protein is CASSSEDRSYYGYTF. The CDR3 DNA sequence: TGTGCCAGCAGCTCGGAAGACAGGTCTTACTATGGCTACACCTTC. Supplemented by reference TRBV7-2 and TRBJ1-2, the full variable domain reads GAGVSQSPSNKVTEKGKDVELRCDPISGHTALYWYRQSLGQGLEFLIYFQGNSAPDKSGLPSDRFSAERTGGSVSTLTIQRTQQEDSAVYLCASSSEDRSYYGYTFGSGTRLTVV.

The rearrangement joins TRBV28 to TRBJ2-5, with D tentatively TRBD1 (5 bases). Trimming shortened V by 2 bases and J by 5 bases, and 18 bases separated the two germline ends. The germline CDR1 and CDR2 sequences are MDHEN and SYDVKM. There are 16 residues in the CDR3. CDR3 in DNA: TGTGCCAGCAGTTTAACTATTGGTCAGGGTGGTGAGACCCAGTACTTC. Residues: CASSLTIGQGGETQYF. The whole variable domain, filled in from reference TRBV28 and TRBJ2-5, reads DVKVTQSSRYLVKRTGEKVFLECVQDMDHENMFWYRQDPGLGLRLIYFSYDVKMKEKGDIPEGYSVSREKKERFSLILESASTNQTSMYLCASSLTIGQGGETQYFGPGTRLLVL.

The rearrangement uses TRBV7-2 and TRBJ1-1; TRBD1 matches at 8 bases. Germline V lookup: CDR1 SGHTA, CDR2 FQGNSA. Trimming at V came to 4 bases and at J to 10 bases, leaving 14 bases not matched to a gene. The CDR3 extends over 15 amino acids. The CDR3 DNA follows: TGTGCCAGCAGCTCGACCGGGACAGGAAGGAGTAGAGCTTTCTTT. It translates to CASSSTGTGRSRAFF.

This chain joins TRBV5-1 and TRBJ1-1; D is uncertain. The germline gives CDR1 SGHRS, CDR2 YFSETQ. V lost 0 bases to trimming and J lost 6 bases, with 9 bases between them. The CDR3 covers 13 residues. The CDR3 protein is CASSLGGPPEAFF. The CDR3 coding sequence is TGCGCCAGCAGCTTGGGAGGGCCCCCTGAAGCTTTCTTT.

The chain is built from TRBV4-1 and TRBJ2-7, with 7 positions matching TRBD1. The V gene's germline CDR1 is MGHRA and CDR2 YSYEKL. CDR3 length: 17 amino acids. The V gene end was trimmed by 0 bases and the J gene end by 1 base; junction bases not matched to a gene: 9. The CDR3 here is CASSQDRTGVGSYEQYF. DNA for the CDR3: TGCGCCAGCAGCCAAGATCGGACAGGAGTGGGGTCCTACGAGCAGTACTTC.

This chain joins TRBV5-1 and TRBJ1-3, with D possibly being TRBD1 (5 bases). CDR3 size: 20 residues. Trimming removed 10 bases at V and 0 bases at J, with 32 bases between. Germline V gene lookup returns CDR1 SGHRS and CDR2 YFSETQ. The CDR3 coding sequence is TGCGCCCATACTCACATAACCAGGGACGGACGCTACCCCTCTGGAAACACCATATATTTT. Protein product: CAHTHITRDGRYPSGNTIYF.

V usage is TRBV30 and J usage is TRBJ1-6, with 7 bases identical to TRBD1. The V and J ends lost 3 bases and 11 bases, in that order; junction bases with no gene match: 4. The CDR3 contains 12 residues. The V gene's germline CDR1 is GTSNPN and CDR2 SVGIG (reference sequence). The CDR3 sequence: CAWSAGGPPLHF. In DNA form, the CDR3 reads TGTGCCTGGAGCGCAGGGGGTCCACCCCTCCACTTT. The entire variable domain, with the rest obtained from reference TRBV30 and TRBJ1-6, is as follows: SQTIHQWPATLVQPVGSPLSLECTVEGTSNPNLYWYRQAAGRGLQLLFYSVGIGQISSEVPQNLSASRPQDRQFILSSKKLLLSDSGFYLCAWSAGGPPLHFGNGTRLTVT.

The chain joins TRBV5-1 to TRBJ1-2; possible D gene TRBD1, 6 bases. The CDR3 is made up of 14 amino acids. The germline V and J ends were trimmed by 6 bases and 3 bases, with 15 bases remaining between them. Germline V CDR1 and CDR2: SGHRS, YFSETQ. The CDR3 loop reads CASNPAGEDYGYTF. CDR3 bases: TGCGCCAGCAACCCCGCAGGGGAAGACTATGGCTACACCTTC.

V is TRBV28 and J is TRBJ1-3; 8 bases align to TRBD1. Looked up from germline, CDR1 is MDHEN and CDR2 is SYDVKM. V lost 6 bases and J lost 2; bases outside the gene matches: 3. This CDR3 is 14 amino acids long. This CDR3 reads CASRQGATGNTIYF. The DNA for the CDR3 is TGTGCCAGCAGGCAGGGGGCTACTGGAAACACCATATATTTT.

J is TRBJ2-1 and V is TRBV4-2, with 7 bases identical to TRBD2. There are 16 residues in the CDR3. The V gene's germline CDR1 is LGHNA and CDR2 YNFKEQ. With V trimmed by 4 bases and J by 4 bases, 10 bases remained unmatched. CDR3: CASSLRGGGLYNEQFF. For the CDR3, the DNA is TGTGCCAGCAGCCTACGCGGCGGGGGACTTTACAATGAGCAGTTCTTC.

The CDR3 coding sequence is TGTGCCAGCAGCTCGAAAGGTGGTGGAAGCAATCAGCCCCAGCATTTT. Encoded protein: CASSSKGGGSNQPQHF. The rearrangement joins TRBV7-2 to TRBJ1-5; no definite D call. The CDR3 covers 16 residues. Germline values: CDR1 SGHTA, CDR2 FQGNSA. V was trimmed by 4 bases and J by 1 base, leaving 14 bases between them.

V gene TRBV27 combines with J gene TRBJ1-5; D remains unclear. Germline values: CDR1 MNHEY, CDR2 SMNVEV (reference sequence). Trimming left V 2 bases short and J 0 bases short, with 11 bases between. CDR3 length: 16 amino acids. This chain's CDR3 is CASSLVGSHSNQPQHF. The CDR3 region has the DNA TGTGCCAGCAGTTTAGTGGGATCTCATAGCAATCAGCCCCAGCATTTT.

The CDR3 region has the DNA TGTGCCAGCAGCCTTCAGACAGGGGGCTTTACAGATACGCAGTATTTT. Amino acids: CASSLQTGGFTDTQYF. The rearrangement links TRBV7-9 to TRBJ2-3; 10 positions agree with TRBD1. CDR3 length equals 16 residues. V shed 5 bases and J 3 bases; nucleotides not matched to a gene: 8. The germline gives CDR1 SEHNR, CDR2 FQNEAQ (reference sequence).